The next 3 T cell receptor beta chains were all read from a single sample in a study of blood T cell repertoires in COVID-19. Some clones are missing from TCRdb's copy, which holds only in-frame ones; the method was immunoSEQ multiplex PCR. This table has over 200,000 clones, around nine tenths appearing once. Material: peripheral blood. The source of these receptors is a man between 60 and 75 years old who had recovered from COVID-19.

This clone was counted between two and nine times. The chain links TRBV5-3 to TRBJ2-3, with 12 positions matching TRBD2. TRBV5-3 is annotated as an ORF whose role is uncertain. V was pared by 4 bases and J by 5 bases, with 26 bases of the junction left unmatched. The CDR3 length is 22 residues. The CDR3: CARSPEAAIETSGSPAGDTQYF. The CDR3 nucleotides are TGTGCCAGAAGCCCGGAAGCCGCAATCGAGACTAGCGGGAGTCCTGCGGGAGATACGCAGTATTTT.

Comment on this clone: The identical CDR3 is also encoded by other nucleotide sequences in the sample. V and J are TRBV29-1 and TRBJ1-1; no firm D call. This CDR3 comprises 10 residues. The germline V gene has CDR1 SQVTM and CDR2 ANQGSEA. Trimming took 5 bases from V and 1 from J, leaving 2 bases between them. The CDR3 nucleotides read TGCAGCGTTCAGAACACTGAAGCTTTCTTT. Translating it yields CSVQNTEAFF.

This clone has a handful of counts. The chain recombines TRBV4-2 with TRBJ1-2; 8 bases agree with TRBD1. With 0 bases clipped from V and 8 bases from J, the junction kept 11 bases outside the gene matches. Germline CDR1 is LGHNA and CDR2 is YNFKEQ. The CDR3 has 16 residues. As DNA, the CDR3 is TGTGCCAGCAGCCAAGAGAAGACAGGGGTTTTTGGAGGCTACACCTTC. It encodes CASSQEKTGVFGGYTF.